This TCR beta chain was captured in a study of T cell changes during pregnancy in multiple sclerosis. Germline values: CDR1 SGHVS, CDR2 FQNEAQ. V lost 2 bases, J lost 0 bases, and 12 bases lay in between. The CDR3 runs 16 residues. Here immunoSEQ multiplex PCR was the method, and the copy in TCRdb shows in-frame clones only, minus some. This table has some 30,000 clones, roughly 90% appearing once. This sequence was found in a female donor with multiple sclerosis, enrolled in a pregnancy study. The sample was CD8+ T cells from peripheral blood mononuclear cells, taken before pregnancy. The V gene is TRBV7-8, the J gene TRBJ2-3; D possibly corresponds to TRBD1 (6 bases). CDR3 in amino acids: CASSLPGQPSTDTQYF. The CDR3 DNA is TGTGCCAGCAGCTTACCCGGACAGCCTAGCACAGATACGCAGTATTTT.